These 15 T cell receptor beta chains share one sample of origin, sequenced in a study of T cells in Graves' hyperthyroidism and ophthalmopathy. Amplified TCR beta CDR3 regions derived from RNA transcripts. The TCR CDR3 first-round RT-PCR relied on the HTBI primer set. TCRdb re-called the multiplex PCR reads through MiXCR, storing one row per CDR3 protein. The table shows roughly 500,000 distinct CDR3 sequences, with more than 45% occurring only once. Sequencing was carried out using peripheral blood or thyroid tissue (not recorded which). The receptors originated from an adult woman with Graves' disease, either hyperthyroidism or ophthalmopathy (not recorded which).

The V and J genes are TRBV6-5 and TRBJ2-7; 12 nucleotides agree with TRBD2. The CDR3 sequence is 17 residues long. V shed 5 bases, J shed 5 bases, and the junction held 13 bases outside the gene matches. The germline gives CDR1 MNHEY, CDR2 SVGAGI. CDR3 DNA sequence: TGTGCCAGCAGTGGCAGGCCACTAGCGGGAGGTCTTCACGAGCAGTACTTC. Amino acids: CASSGRPLAGGLHEQYF.

This clonotype was recorded many times. This chain links TRBV12-3 or TRBV12-4 with TRBJ1-2; 7 nucleotides match TRBD1. The junction had 13 bases not matched to a gene; V was cut back by 3 bases and J by 0 bases. This CDR3 comprises 18 residues. CDR3 nucleotides: TGTGCCAGCAGTTTTAGGTGGAGACAGGGTTATTCTAACTATGGCTACACCTTC. Its translation is CASSFRWRQGYSNYGYTF.

This clonotype was counted at least ten times. The chain combines TRBV11-2 with TRBJ1-1; D is unresolved. The V gene's germline CDR1 is SGHAT and CDR2 FQNNGV. Trimming stripped 5 bases from V and 1 base from J, with 14 bases between. CDR3 size: 15 residues. The CDR3 sequence is CASSQPTEPNTEAFF. In nucleotides, the CDR3 is TGTGCCAGCAGCCAACCTACAGAACCGAACACTGAAGCTTTCTTT.

This clonotype was picked up many times. This sequence joins TRBV4-2 and TRBJ1-4; tentatively, D is TRBD1 (6 bases). The CDR3 totals 16 residues. Germline CDR1 LGHNA, CDR2 YNFKEQ. Deletions cut 5 bases from V and 8 bases from J, with 21 bases between. This chain's CDR3 is CASSGGQGGTGEKLFF. CDR3 sequence (DNA): TGTGCCAGCAGCGGCGGTCAAGGGGGGACGGGCGAAAAACTGTTTTTT.

The sample holds many counts of this clonotype. The rearrangement joins TRBV11-2 to TRBJ2-7, with TRBD2 matching 8 bases. The CDR3 length is 18 residues. Losses at the gene ends were 3 bases for V and 5 bases for J; bases not matched to a gene: 18. From germline, CDR1 is SGHAT and CDR2 FQNNGV. This CDR3 reads CASSFPWLAGPSGDEQYF. The CDR3, as DNA: TGTGCCAGCAGCTTTCCGTGGCTAGCGGGCCCCTCGGGGGACGAGCAGTACTTC.

A remark on this clonotype: The conserved phenylalanine or tryptophan normally closing the CDR3 is absent here, so this likely arose from a read error. The CDR3 protein is CASSLGQSYGYTL. DNA of the CDR3: TGTGCCAGCAGCTTGGGTCAAAGCTATGGCTACACCCTC. The J gene is TRBJ1-2, the V gene TRBV7-8; D call uncertain. This CDR3 region has 13 residues. Germline V CDR1 and CDR2: SGHVS, FQNEAQ. Trimming left V 3 bases short and J 4 bases short, with 9 bases between.

V usage is TRBV2 and J usage is TRBJ1-5; no clear D gene. V lost 5 bases, J lost 7 bases, and 21 bases lay in between. The CDR3 is 16 amino acids. CDR1 and CDR2 (germline): SNHLY, FYNNEI. CDR3 sequence (DNA): TGTGCCAGCAGTTGGACTAGCGGGAGTGACGAGCAGCCCCAGCATTTT. As protein: CASSWTSGSDEQPQHF.

In this sample, this clonotype turned up many times. In DNA, the CDR3 is TGTGCCAGCAGTTTCCTGGGGTTGGGCACTGAAGCTTTCTTT. Its protein product is CASSFLGLGTEAFF. The chain couples TRBV12-3 or TRBV12-4 to TRBJ1-1; no clear D gene. V dropped 3 bases and J dropped 4 bases, with 12 bases sitting between them. The CDR3 is made up of 14 amino acids.

This chain connects TRBV2 to TRBJ1-4; no clear D. V was cut by 7 bases and J by 14 bases, with 14 bases left in between. The CDR3 consists of 11 residues. The germline gives CDR1 SNHLY, CDR2 FYNNEI. In DNA, the CDR3 is TGTGCCAGCAACAGACACGGAGACCTGTTTTTT. Protein sequence: CASNRHGDLFF.

This rearrangement joins TRBV15 to TRBJ2-2, with 9 bases that match TRBD2. The ends lost 3 bases at V and 1 base at J; junction bases unmatched: 3. Per the germline V gene, CDR1 is LNHNV and CDR2 is YYDKDF (reference sequence). The CDR3 is made up of 16 amino acids. The CDR3 loop is CATSSTTSGNTGELFF. In nucleotides, the CDR3 is TGTGCCACCAGCAGCACGACTAGCGGGAACACCGGGGAGCTGTTTTTT.

The J gene is TRBJ2-5, the V gene TRBV25-1; perhaps TRBD1 as D (6 bases). The CDR3 loop spans 12 amino acids. The V end was cut by 8 bases, the J end by 2 bases, with 9 bases between. Germline values: CDR1 MGHDK, CDR2 SYGVNS. The CDR3 nucleotides are TGTGCCAGCGGGACAAGACAAGAGACCCAGTACTTC. This codes for CASGTRQETQYF.

Worth noting for this clonotype: This may come from a read error, since a much larger clone is one base off. The gene calls are TRBV19 and TRBJ2-7; no reliable D call. The germline gives CDR1 LNHDA, CDR2 SQIVND (reference sequence). The CDR3 loop spans 13 amino acids. The CDR3 reads CASSITVTYEQSF. In DNA form, the CDR3 reads TGTGCCAGTAGTATTACAGTAACCTACGAGCAGTCCTTC.

V is TRBV7-9 and J is TRBJ2-7, with D unresolved. Germline V gives CDR1 SEHNR, CDR2 FQNEAQ (reference sequence). The CDR3 loop spans 12 amino acids. V was trimmed by 2 bases and J by 6 bases, leaving 8 bases between them. The CDR3 region is CASSLQVAEQYF. The CDR3 nucleotides are TGTGCCAGCAGCTTACAAGTCGCCGAGCAGTACTTC. The full variable domain, with the rest looked up from reference TRBV7-9 and TRBJ2-7, is DTGVSQNPRHKITKRGQNVTFRCDPISEHNRLYWYRQTLGQGPEFLTYFQNEAQLEKSRLLSDRFSAERPKGSFSTLEIQRTEQGDSAMYLCASSLQVAEQYFGPGTRLTVT.

This clonotype was counted a few times. The chain recombines TRBV6-1 with TRBJ2-7; D gene unclear. Deletions cut 2 bases from V and 4 bases from J, with 6 bases between. Germline V lookup: CDR1 MNHNS, CDR2 SASEGT. CDR3 length: 12 amino acids. CDR3 sequence (DNA): TGTGCCAGCAGTGAAAGTACATACGAGCAGTACTTC. It encodes CASSESTYEQYF.

V gene TRBV19 combines with J gene TRBJ1-5, with a tentative D call TRBD1 (5 bases). This CDR3 has 16 residues. Deletions cut 5 bases from V and 7 bases from J, with 21 bases between. CDR1 is LNHDA, CDR2 SQIVND, per germline (reference sequence). CDR3 bases: TGTGCCAGTAGTTCCGGGGCCCAGACTTCAGGACAGCCCCAGCATTTT. Translated: CASSSGAQTSGQPQHF.